A single sample is the source of the 21 T cell receptor beta chains below, sequenced in a study of regulatory T cells in long-lasting Graves disease. Sample time point: newly diagnosed GD, antithyroid drugs for less than 3 months. Scientists built the TCR library using RNA that was extracted from PBMCs. Researchers made TCR beta libraries by using iRepertoire HTBI primers and running Arm-PCR on CDR3 regions. TCRdb itself ran the multiplex PCR reads through MiXCR, one entry per CDR3 protein. This sample has 200,000 to 300,000 distinct CDR3 sequences, with 20% to 25% found just once. The specimen comprised peripheral blood mononuclear cells (PBMCs), sampled at new diagnosis, from a patient treated with antithyroid drugs. Every receptor here comes from a female donor with Graves disease.

The rearrangement joins TRBV12-3 or TRBV12-4 to TRBJ2-7; D call uncertain. The CDR3 is made up of 16 amino acids. Deletions cut 1 base from V and 3 bases from J, with 16 bases between. In DNA, the CDR3 is TGTGCCAGCAGTTTAGGTGGCTCAATCTCAAACTACGAGCAGTACTTC. Its protein is CASSLGGSISNYEQYF.

The chain employs TRBV20-1 and TRBJ2-7, with 7 bases identical to TRBD2. Germline V gene lookup returns CDR1 DFQATT and CDR2 SNEGSKA (reference sequence). Trimming took 6 bases from V and 5 from J; bases not matched to a gene: 7. This CDR3 spans 12 amino acids. CDR3 DNA sequence: TGCAGTGCAGGCGGGAGTTTCCACGAGCAGTACTTC. Translated: CSAGGSFHEQYF.

This clonotype has a count of ten or more. The J gene is TRBJ2-7, the V gene TRBV6-2 or TRBV6-3, with D hard to call. CDR3 length: 12 amino acids. Deletions cut 7 bases from V and 7 bases from J, with 14 bases between. In germline, CDR1 is MNHEY, CDR2 SVGEGT. CDR3 amino acids: CASTPTTGEQYF. The CDR3, as DNA: TGTGCCAGCACCCCTACGACCGGGGAGCAGTACTTC.

On this clonotype itself: It differs at one base from a far larger clone, so likely a read error. This chain links TRBV10-3 with TRBJ2-2; the match to TRBD1 covers 8 bases. The CDR3 sequence is 15 residues long. Germline V CDR1 and CDR2: ENHRY, SYGVKD. The CDR3 DNA follows: TGTGTCAGCTCGCCTACCGGGACAGGCACCGGGGAGCTGTTTTTT. Protein: CVSSPTGTGTGELFF.

Comments on this clonotype: A single base is all that separates this from a far larger clone, so a read error is likely. The gene calls are TRBV12-3 or TRBV12-4 and TRBJ2-4, with TRBD2 matching 11 bases. Near its end, the DNA agrees better with TRBJ2-3, so the J call may be wrong. The CDR3 runs 14 residues. The CDR3 nucleotides read TGTGCCAGCGGTGACGGGACTAGCGGAGATACGCAGTATTTT. Translation gives CASGDGTSGDTQYF.

The chain recombines TRBV19 with TRBJ1-4; the D is unclear. Trimming stripped 4 bases from V and 2 bases from J, with 5 bases between. CDR3 size: 13 residues. Germline V CDR1 and CDR2: LNHDA, SQIVND (reference sequence). CDR3 nucleotide sequence: TGTGCCAGTAGTAAACAGACTAATGAAAAACTGTTTTTT. Amino acid sequence: CASSKQTNEKLFF.

This clonotype is a singleton in its sample. In DNA form, the CDR3 reads TGTGCCAGCAGCCATCTGTCCTCCTACAATGAGCAGTTCTTC. Its translation: CASSHLSSYNEQFF. The chain has TRBV7-2 and TRBJ2-1; D remains unclear. Germline assignment: CDR1 SGHTA and CDR2 FQGNSA. Deletions cut 5 bases from V and 0 bases from J, with 8 bases between. The CDR3 runs 14 residues.

In this sample, this clonotype turned up many times. The chain carries TRBV12-3 or TRBV12-4 and TRBJ2-1, with 10 bases aligning to TRBD2. V dropped 6 bases and J dropped 7; count of bases not matched to a gene: 9. This CDR3 comprises 15 residues. In nucleotides, the CDR3 is TGTGCCAGCAGATCGACTAGCGGGCTGGGGAATGAGCAGTTCTTC. Translated, it gives CASRSTSGLGNEQFF.

In this sample, this clonotype turned up many times. The chain joins TRBV10-3 to TRBJ1-1; D not certain. The CDR3 runs to 17 residues. Per germline, CDR1 ENHRY and CDR2 SYGVKD. The V end was cut by 0 bases, the J end by 0 bases, with 14 bases between. DNA for the CDR3: TGTGCCATCAGTGAGTCGGGAGGGATAGTCATGAACACTGAAGCTTTCTTT. It is translated as CAISESGGIVMNTEAFF.

The chain recombines TRBV20-1 with TRBJ1-2; a possible D gene is TRBD1 (6 bases). V was pared by 0 bases and J by 2 bases, with 13 bases between. CDR1 is DFQATT, CDR2 SNEGSKA, per germline (reference sequence). This CDR3 has 15 amino acids. CDR3 DNA sequence: TGCAGTGCTAGAGATTTCTCAGGGGCCAACTATGGCTACACCTTC. Translation: CSARDFSGANYGYTF.

This clonotype has a handful of counts. The V gene is TRBV5-4, the J gene TRBJ2-3, with D possibly called TRBD1 or TRBD2 (6 bases each). Germline CDR1 SGHNT, CDR2 YYREEE (reference sequence). The CDR3 has 15 residues. With 0 bases removed from V and 4 bases from J, the gap between germline ends came to 12 bases. CDR3 coding DNA: TGTGCCAGCAGCTTGGCCGGGGGCGGGTCAGATACGCAGTATTTT. Residues: CASSLAGGGSDTQYF.

This chain uses TRBV4-2 with TRBJ1-4; D remains ambiguous. The germline V gene has CDR1 LGHNA and CDR2 YNFKEQ. CDR3 length equals 16 residues. V was clipped by 4 bases and J by 4 bases, with 16 bases between them. The CDR3 DNA reads TGTGCCAGCAGCCCTCTCGGACGGTTAGATAATGAAAAACTGTTTTTT. This translates into CASSPLGRLDNEKLFF.

This chain links TRBV2 with TRBJ2-5; 16 bases are a match to TRBD2. Trimming at V came to 6 bases and at J to 5 bases, leaving 6 bases not matched to a gene. The germline V gene has CDR1 SNHLY and CDR2 FYNNEI. CDR3 length: 16 amino acids. The CDR3 spells CASRGTSGRARETQYF. The CDR3 nucleotides read TGTGCCAGCAGAGGGACTAGCGGGAGGGCCCGGGAGACCCAGTACTTC.

On this clonotype itself: This CDR3 is missing its conserved last phenylalanine or tryptophan, likely due to a read error. The CDR3 DNA follows: TGTGCCAGTAGGACGGGGGGACAAGAGACCCAGTACTAC. Translation: CASRTGGQETQYY. The chain joins TRBV19 to TRBJ2-5, with TRBD2 matching 7 bases. The CDR3 is made up of 13 amino acids. J lost 2 bases, V lost 6 bases, and 3 bases had no gene match. The V gene's germline CDR1 is LNHDA and CDR2 SQIVND (reference sequence).

This clonotype came up many times. The genes are TRBV20-1 and TRBJ2-5; 10 bases match TRBD2. Germline V gene lookup returns CDR1 DFQATT and CDR2 SNEGSKA (reference sequence). CDR3 length equals 16 residues. The ends lost 2 bases at V and 0 bases at J; junction bases unmatched: 6. The CDR3 region is CSARRATSGDQETQYF. The CDR3 DNA reads TGCAGTGCTAGAAGGGCTACTAGCGGGGACCAAGAGACCCAGTACTTC.

This clonotype was counted between two and nine times. V gene TRBV15 combines with J gene TRBJ2-7; no reliable D call. The length of the CDR3 is 13 residues. The V gene lost 0 bases and the J gene lost 3 bases, with 6 bases spanning the gap. CDR1 and CDR2 (germline): LNHNV, YYDKDF (reference sequence). The CDR3 region is CATSRDRNYEQYF. CDR3 DNA: TGTGCCACCAGCAGAGATCGAAACTACGAGCAGTACTTC.

In its sample, this clonotype was seen many times. The V and J genes are TRBV24-1 and TRBJ2-2; TRBD1 agrees at 9 bases. Losses at the gene ends were 10 bases for V and 2 bases for J; bases not matched to a gene: 10. This CDR3 region has 16 residues. The germline gives CDR1 KGHDR, CDR2 SFDVKD. CDR3 sequence (DNA): TGTGCCACTAAATCCACAGGGGGCGAAAACACCGGGGAGCTGTTTTTT. This gives the protein CATKSTGGENTGELFF.

As for this clonotype: This likely stems from a read error, as it lies one base from a far larger clone. The chain joins TRBV2 to TRBJ2-1, with 7 bases identical to TRBD1. The J call may be incorrect, as the DNA end agrees better with TRBJ2-7. The germline V gene has CDR1 SNHLY and CDR2 FYNNEI. The CDR3 is made up of 13 amino acids. The CDR3 DNA follows: TGTGCCAGCAGCTCGGGACAGACTGGTGAGCAGTACTTC. Encoded protein: CASSSGQTGEQYF.

This clonotype was observed at least ten times. The chain recombines TRBV5-1 with TRBJ2-5; D is ambiguous. In germline, CDR1 is SGHRS, CDR2 YFSETQ. The CDR3 extends over 15 amino acids. Deletions cut 4 bases from V and 1 base from J, with 14 bases between. CDR3 residues: CASSPLGQLQETQYF. CDR3 nucleotide sequence: TGCGCCAGCAGCCCTCTCGGGCAGCTCCAAGAGACCCAGTACTTC.

This chain connects TRBV6-1 to TRBJ1-3; unclear D gene. The germline V gene has CDR1 MNHNS and CDR2 SASEGT. Trimming left V 6 bases short and J 0 bases short, with 18 bases between. The CDR3 extends over 17 amino acids. The CDR3 region has the DNA TGTGCCAGCAGAGTCCCCGCAGGATTCCTCTCTGGAAACACCATATATTTT. It codes for CASRVPAGFLSGNTIYF.

J is TRBJ1-5 and V is TRBV5-4, with D possibly matching TRBD1 (6 bases). This CDR3 spans 14 amino acids. The V and J ends lost 2 bases and 4 bases respectively, with 10 bases between them. Looked up from germline, CDR1 is SGHNT and CDR2 is YYREEE (reference sequence). CDR3 DNA: TGTGCCAGCAGCTTTATGGGACAAAATCAGCCCCAGCATTTT. This translates into CASSFMGQNQPQHF.